Reported below is one TCR beta chain. The trim removed 2 bases at V and 1 base at J, leaving 4 bases unmatched. The germline V gene has CDR1 SGHDT and CDR2 YYEEEE. This CDR3 contains 16 residues. The data originate from a study of cytomegalovirus exposure and HLA in healthy donors. PCR involved 60 Vbeta and 13 Jbeta primers. The protocol was immunoSEQ multiplex PCR, while the TCRdb copy is restricted to in-frame clones and leaves out a portion. The table has about 100,000 clones, more than 65% seen once; the top ten hold approximately 4.5%. The sample comprised PBMCs. This sequence was found in a male donor in good health and CMV-seronegative. The chain couples TRBV5-6 to TRBJ2-3; 10 bases line up with TRBD1. CDR3 sequence: CASSFAGTGGTDTQYF. In DNA form, the CDR3 reads TGTGCCAGCAGCTTCGCCGGGACAGGGGGCACAGATACGCAGTATTTT.